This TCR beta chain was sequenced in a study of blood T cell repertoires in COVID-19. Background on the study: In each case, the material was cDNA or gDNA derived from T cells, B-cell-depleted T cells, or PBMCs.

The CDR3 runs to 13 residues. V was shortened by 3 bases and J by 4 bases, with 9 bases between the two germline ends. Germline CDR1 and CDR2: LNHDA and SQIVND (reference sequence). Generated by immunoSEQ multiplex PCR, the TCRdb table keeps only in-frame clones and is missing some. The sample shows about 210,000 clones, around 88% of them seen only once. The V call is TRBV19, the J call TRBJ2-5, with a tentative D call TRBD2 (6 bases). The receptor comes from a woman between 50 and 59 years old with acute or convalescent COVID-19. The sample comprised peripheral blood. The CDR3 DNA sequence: TGTGCCAGTAGTATCGTGGGAGGAGAGACCCAGTACTTC. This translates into CASSIVGGETQYF.